What follows describes a single T cell receptor (beta chain). Which antigen it targets is not known. Base qualities were left out, and no much larger clone turns up one base away. CDR1 and CDR2 (SGHDT, YYEEEE) derive from the germline V gene. V drops 3 bases and J drops 0 bases, leaving 13 bases in between. The CDR3, cysteine through phenylalanine, is 17 amino acids long. Only the CDR3 DNA is retained, 51 bases long and in frame from the first base. The sample comes from a study of CD8+ T cells in alopecia areata (dated by TCRdb to 2017 to 2018). With regard to the full study: The treated patients took part in an open-label pilot trial in which moderate-to-severe alopecia areata was treated with oral tofacitinib at 5 to 10 mg twice daily. The study used high-throughput TCRbeta sequencing to examine T cell clonal expansion in alopecia areata, in both the C3H/HeJ mouse model and human patients. Biopsies were taken from tofacitinib-treated patients at baseline and at 4 and 24 weeks of treatment, and a later scalp biopsy was taken in several of the tofacitinib-treated patients. Scalp clonality was compared among normal scalp (n=4), patchy alopecia areata scalp (n=8), and alopecia totalis/universalis scalp (n=8). Amplification of TCRbeta CDR3 regions was done by immunoSEQ multiplex PCR using 35 Vbeta forward primers and 13 Jbeta reverse primers. Tofacitinib was given for 6 to 18 months, followed by 6 months of follow-up off drug to assess delayed response and recurrence. RNA was extracted with the PAXgene miRNA kit for fixed scalp, the miRNeasy kit for PBMCs, and the RNeasy kit for mouse skin. In humans, TCRbeta sequencing was performed on scalp tissue and on sorted CD4+ and CD8+ peripheral blood T cells from healthy controls and from patients with patchy or totalis/universalis alopecia areata. Overall study results and their limits: Compared with normal scalp, lesional scalp, particularly in alopecia totalis/universalis, had higher clonality and more expanded CD8+ clones, which suggests antigenic drive. Unlike mouse skin, where gammadelta T cells dominate, normal human skin contains resident alphabeta T cells that get sequenced too, which complicates analysis of the scalp TCR repertoire. Shared TCR sequences between patients were less evident than in mice, which may be partly attributable to HLA diversity in the patient population.

The protocol used for the library was the immunoSEQ multiplex PCR assay. For TCR sequencing, RNA was extracted from every sample and reverse transcribed into cDNA to serve as template. SuperScript III was used to make first-strand cDNA, primed with a 2:1 mix of oligo-dT and random hexamers. Amplification bias was assessed with a synthetic immune receptor repertoire, and residual bias was removed computationally. Per the source publication's procedure: Raw reads were preprocessed for error removal, and CDR3 was defined according to IMGT conventions as running from the conserved cysteine to phenylalanine. To get clonality, Shannon entropy was normalized by log2 of the number of productive unique TCRs and the result was subtracted from 1. Whether scalp clones were CD4 or CD8 was inferred by matching scalp TCRbeta sequences against CD4 and CD8 repertoires sorted from blood. TCRdb mirrors the immuneACCESS table, restricted to in-frame sequences. Some clones are absent from its copies; in checked studies, under half trace to an unresolved V gene, and the reason for the others is unknown. The D gene and trimming were derived from the DNA, and the V and J assignments and clone size from that table. A total of roughly 180,000 clones appear in this sample, roughly 60% of them only once. In total, the top ten clones hold around 1.8% of the sample.

The time point label here, explained by the study, means: baseline before oral tofacitinib. From alopecia areata patients, peripheral blood was collected along with lesional scalp punch biopsies. After PBMCs were isolated by density centrifugation and stained for CD3, CD4 and CD8, a FACSAria was used to sort CD4+ and CD8+ T cells. The material sequenced was CD4+ T cells sorted from blood, taken at week 0. The sequence was obtained from a human donor with alopecia areata. Recombination connected TRBV5-6 to TRBJ2-6; perhaps TRBD1 is the D gene, with 6 bases matching. The DNA sequence reads TGTGCCAGCAGCTGGGGGCCTGGCTCCTCTGGGGCCAACGTCCTGACTTTC. Translation gives CASSWGPGSSGANVLTF.